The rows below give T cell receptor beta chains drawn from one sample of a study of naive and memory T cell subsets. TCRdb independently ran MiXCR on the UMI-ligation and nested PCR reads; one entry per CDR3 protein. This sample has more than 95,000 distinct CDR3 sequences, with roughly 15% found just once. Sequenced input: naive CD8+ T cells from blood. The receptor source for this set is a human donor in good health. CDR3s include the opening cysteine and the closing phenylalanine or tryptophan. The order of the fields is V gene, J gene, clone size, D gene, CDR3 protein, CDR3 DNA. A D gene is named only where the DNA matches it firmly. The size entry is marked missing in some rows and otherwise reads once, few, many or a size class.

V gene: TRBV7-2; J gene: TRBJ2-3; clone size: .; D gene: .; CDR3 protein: CASSLVVGGPIGDTQYF; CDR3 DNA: TGTGCCAGCAGCTTAGTCGTGGGGGGGCCGATCGGAGATACGCAGTATTTT
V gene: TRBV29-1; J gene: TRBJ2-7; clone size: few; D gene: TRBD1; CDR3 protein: CSVAGQGNYEQYF; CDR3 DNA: TGCAGCGTTGCTGGACAGGGGAATTACGAGCAGTACTTC
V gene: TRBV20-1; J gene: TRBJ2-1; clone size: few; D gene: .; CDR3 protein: CSAPPRAYNEQFF; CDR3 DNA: TGCAGTGCTCCACCTAGGGCTTACAATGAGCAGTTCTTC
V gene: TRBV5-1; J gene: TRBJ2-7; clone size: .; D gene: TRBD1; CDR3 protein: CASSLPDRDRAKGSYEQYF; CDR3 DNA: TGCGCCAGCAGCTTGCCCGACCGGGACAGGGCCAAAGGCTCCTACGAGCAGTACTTC
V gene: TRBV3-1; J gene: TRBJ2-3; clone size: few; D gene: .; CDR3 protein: CASSQESDTQYF; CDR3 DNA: TGTGCCAGCAGCCAAGAGTCAGATACGCAGTATTTT
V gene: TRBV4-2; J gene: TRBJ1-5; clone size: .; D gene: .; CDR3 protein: CASSRNWGDQPQHF; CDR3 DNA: TGTGCCAGCAGCCGTAATTGGGGGGATCAGCCCCAGCATTTT
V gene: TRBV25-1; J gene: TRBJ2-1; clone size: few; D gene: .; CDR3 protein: CASRENEQFF; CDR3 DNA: TGTGCCAGCAGGGAGAATGAGCAGTTCTTC
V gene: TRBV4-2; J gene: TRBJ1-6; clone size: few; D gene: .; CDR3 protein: CASSQEKGDLTSPLHF; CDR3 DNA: TGTGCCAGCAGCCAAGAAAAAGGGGATCTAACTTCACCCCTCCACTTT
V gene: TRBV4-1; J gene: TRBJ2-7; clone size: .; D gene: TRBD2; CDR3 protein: CASSHLVGDYDEQYF; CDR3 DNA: TGCGCCAGCAGCCACCTTGTGGGGGACTACGACGAGCAGTACTTC
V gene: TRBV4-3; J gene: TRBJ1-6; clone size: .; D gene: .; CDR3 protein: CASSQGGGSSSPLHF; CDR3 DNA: TGCGCCAGCAGCCAAGGGGGAGGCTCTAGTTCACCCCTCCACTTT
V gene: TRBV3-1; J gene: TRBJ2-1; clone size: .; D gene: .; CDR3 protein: CASSQKPDERVNYNEQFF; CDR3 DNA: TGTGCCAGCAGCCAGAAACCCGACGAGCGAGTCAACTACAATGAGCAGTTCTTC
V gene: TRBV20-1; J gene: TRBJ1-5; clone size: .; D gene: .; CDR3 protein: CSALAADSNQPQHF; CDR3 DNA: TGCAGTGCGTTGGCAGCCGATAGCAATCAGCCCCAGCATTTT
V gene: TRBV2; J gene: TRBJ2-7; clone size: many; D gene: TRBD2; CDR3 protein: CASRVPSGPSYEQYF; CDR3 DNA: TGTGCCAGCAGAGTTCCTAGCGGGCCCTCCTACGAGCAGTACTTC
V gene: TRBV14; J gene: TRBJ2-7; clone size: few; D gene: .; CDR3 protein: CASSHSPGTLRGEQYF; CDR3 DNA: TGTGCCAGCAGCCACTCTCCCGGGACCCTACGGGGCGAGCAGTACTTC
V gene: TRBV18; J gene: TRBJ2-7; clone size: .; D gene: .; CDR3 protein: CASSPTTEEQYF; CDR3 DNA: TGTGCCAGCTCACCCACGACGGAAGAGCAGTACTTC
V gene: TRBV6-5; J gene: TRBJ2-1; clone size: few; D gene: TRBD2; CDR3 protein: CASSSLSGDEFF; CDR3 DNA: TGTGCCAGCAGTTCCCTCAGCGGGGATGAGTTCTTC
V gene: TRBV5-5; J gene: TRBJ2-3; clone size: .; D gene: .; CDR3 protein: CASSLWTAGSTDTQYF; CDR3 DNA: TGTGCCAGCAGCTTGTGGACCGCGGGGAGCACAGATACGCAGTATTTT
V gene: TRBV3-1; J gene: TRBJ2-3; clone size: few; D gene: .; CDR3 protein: CASSDSGYSTDTQYF; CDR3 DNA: TGTGCCAGCAGCGATAGCGGATATAGCACAGATACGCAGTATTTT
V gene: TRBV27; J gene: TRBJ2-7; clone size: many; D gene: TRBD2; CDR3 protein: CASSLREATYEQYF; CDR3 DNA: TGTGCCAGCAGTTTGCGGGAGGCCACCTACGAGCAGTACTTC
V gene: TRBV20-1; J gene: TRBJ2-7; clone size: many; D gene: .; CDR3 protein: CSARDLYVYEQYF; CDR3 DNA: TGCAGTGCTAGAGATCTGTACGTTTACGAGCAGTACTTC
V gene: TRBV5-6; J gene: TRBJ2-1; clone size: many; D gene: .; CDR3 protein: CASSLVRSANEQFF; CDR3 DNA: TGTGCCAGCAGTTTAGTCAGGTCTGCCAATGAGCAGTTCTTC
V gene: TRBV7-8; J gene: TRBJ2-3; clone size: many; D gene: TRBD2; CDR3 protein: CATLRLREVEDTQYF; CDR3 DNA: TGTGCCACCCTCCGCCTACGGGAGGTGGAAGATACGCAGTATTTT
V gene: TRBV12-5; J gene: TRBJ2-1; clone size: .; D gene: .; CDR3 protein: CASGAPSYNEQFF; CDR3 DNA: TGTGCTAGTGGGGCACCCTCCTACAATGAGCAGTTCTTC
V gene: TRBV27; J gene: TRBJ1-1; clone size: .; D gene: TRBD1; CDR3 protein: CASSSGTGGNTEAFF; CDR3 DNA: TGTGCCAGCAGTTCGGGGACAGGGGGGAACACTGAAGCTTTCTTT
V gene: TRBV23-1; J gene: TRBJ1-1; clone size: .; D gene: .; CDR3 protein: CASSQRRFTYRQNRKETEAFF; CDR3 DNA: TGCGCCAGCAGTCAAAGGAGGTTCACATACCGACAGAACCGAAAGGAGACTGAAGCTTTCTTT
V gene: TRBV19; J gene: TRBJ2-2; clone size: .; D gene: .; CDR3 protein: CASRHGELFF; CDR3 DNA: TGTGCCAGTCGACACGGGGAGCTGTTTTTT
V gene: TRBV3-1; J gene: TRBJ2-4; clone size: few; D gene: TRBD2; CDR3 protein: CASSQDSLAVAKNIQYF; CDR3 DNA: TGTGCCAGCAGCCAAGATAGTCTAGCGGTAGCCAAAAACATTCAGTACTTC
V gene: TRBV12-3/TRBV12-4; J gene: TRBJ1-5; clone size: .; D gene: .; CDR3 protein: CASSQYGVGTYSNQPQHF; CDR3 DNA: TGTGCCAGCAGCCAGTACGGCGTCGGAACCTATAGCAATCAGCCCCAGCATTTT
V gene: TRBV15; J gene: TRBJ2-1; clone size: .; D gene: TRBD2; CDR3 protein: CATSITSGGVSYNEQFF; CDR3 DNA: TGTGCCACCAGCATAACTAGCGGGGGGGTCTCCTACAATGAGCAGTTCTTC
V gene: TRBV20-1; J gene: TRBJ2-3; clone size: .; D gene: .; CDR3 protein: CSAKRILESTDTQYF; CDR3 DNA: TGCAGTGCGAAGAGGATACTAGAAAGCACAGATACGCAGTATTTT
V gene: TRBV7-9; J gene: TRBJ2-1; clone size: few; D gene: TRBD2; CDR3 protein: CASSAGTSGRAYNEQFF; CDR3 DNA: TGTGCCAGCAGCGCCGGGACTAGCGGGAGGGCCTACAATGAGCAGTTCTTC
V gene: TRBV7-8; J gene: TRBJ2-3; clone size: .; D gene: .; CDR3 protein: CASSLELAATDTQYF; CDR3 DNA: TGTGCCAGCAGCTTAGAATTAGCGGCGACAGATACGCAGTATTTT
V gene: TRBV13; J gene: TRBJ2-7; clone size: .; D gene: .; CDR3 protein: CASSLGLEGAYEQYF; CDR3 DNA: TGTGCCAGCAGCTTAGGCCTCGAGGGAGCCTACGAGCAGTACTTC
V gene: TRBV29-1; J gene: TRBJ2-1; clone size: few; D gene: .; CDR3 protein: CSVRGVYNEQFF; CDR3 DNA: TGCAGCGTTCGGGGTGTCTACAATGAGCAGTTCTTC
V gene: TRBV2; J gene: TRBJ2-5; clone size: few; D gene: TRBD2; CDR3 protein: CASKLISGGETQYF; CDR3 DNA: TGTGCCAGCAAATTGATAAGCGGGGGAGAGACCCAGTACTTC
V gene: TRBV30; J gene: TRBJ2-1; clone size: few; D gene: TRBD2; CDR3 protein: CAWSELAGVRNEQFF; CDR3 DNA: TGTGCCTGGAGCGAATTAGCGGGAGTCAGAAATGAGCAGTTCTTC
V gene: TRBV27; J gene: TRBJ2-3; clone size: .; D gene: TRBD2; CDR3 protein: CASSLGREVVPDTQYF; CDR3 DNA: TGTGCCAGCAGTTTGGGGCGGGAGGTGGTTCCAGATACGCAGTATTTT
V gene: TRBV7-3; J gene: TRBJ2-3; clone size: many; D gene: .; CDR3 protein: CASSPQGAGTDTQYF; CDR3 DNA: TGTGCCAGCAGCCCGCAGGGAGCGGGTACAGATACGCAGTATTTT
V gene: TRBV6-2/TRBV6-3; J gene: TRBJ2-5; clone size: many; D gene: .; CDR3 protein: CASSSHYERSQETQYF; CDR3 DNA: TGTGCCAGCAGTTCCCACTATGAAAGGTCACAAGAGACCCAGTACTTC
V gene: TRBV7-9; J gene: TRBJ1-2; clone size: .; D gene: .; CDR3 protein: CASIGATGGYTF; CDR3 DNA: TGTGCCAGCATCGGCGCTACGGGTGGCTACACCTTC
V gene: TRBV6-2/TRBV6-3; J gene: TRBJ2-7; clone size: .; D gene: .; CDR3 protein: CASSYSTNTTAIYEQYF; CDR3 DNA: TGTGCCAGCAGTTACTCGACCAATACAACAGCTATCTACGAGCAGTACTTC